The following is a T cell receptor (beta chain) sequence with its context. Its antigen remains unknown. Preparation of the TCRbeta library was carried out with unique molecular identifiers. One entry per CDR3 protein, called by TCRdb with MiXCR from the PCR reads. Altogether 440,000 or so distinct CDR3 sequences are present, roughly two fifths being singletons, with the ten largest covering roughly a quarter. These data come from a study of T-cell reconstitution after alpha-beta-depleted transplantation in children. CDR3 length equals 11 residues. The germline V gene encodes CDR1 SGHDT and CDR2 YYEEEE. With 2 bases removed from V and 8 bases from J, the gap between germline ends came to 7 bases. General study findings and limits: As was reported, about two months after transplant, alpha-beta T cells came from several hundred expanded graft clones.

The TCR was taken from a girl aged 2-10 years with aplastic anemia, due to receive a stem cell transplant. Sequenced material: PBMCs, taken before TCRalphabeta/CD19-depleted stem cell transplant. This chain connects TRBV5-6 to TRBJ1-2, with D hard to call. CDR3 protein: CASSFLVGYTF. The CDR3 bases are TGTGCCAGCAGCTTTCTCGTCGGCTACACCTTC.